This passage covers 18 T cell receptor beta chains from one sample sequenced in a study of blood T cell repertoires in COVID-19. Profiling relied on immunoSEQ multiplex PCR, and the TCRdb table lists in-frame clones only, not all of them. The sample shows 100,000 to 150,000 clones, 82% of them seen only once. Material: peripheral blood. These receptors were collected from a woman in her 70s with acute or convalescent COVID-19.

The chain is built from TRBV7-3 and TRBJ2-7; D perhaps matches TRBD1 (5 bases). CDR1 and CDR2 from the germline V gene are SGHTA and FQGTGA. V shed 1 base and J shed 3 bases, with 28 bases lying between them. The CDR3 runs 20 residues. CDR3 amino acids: CASSLRGRGKGLARNYEQYF. Here the CDR3 DNA reads TGTGCCAGCAGCTTAAGAGGTAGGGGTAAGGGGTTGGCCCGGAACTACGAGCAGTACTTC. Full variable domain (remainder filled in from reference TRBV7-3 and TRBJ2-7): GAGVSQTPSNKVTEKGKYVELRCDPISGHTALYWYRQSLGQGPEFLIYFQGTGAADDSGLPNDRFFAVRPEGSVSTLKIQRTERGDSAVYLCASSLRGRGKGLARNYEQYFGPGTRLTVT.

This clone occurred a few times. The chain couples TRBV6-5 to TRBJ2-4; the D gene is possibly TRBD1 (7 bases). This CDR3 spans 13 amino acids. Germline-derived CDR1 and CDR2 are MNHEY and SVGAGI. Deletions cut 4 bases from V and 9 bases from J, with 13 bases between. The CDR3 spells CASSSYRGGIQYF. The CDR3, as DNA: TGTGCCAGCAGTTCATACAGGGGAGGCATTCAGTACTTC.

The rearrangement uses TRBV7-8 and TRBJ2-3; D may be TRBD2 (5 bases). The ends were cut back, 6 bases at V and 6 bases at J, with 22 bases in the middle. Germline V gene data show CDR1 as SGHVS and CDR2 as FQNEAQ. This CDR3 region has 16 residues. In nucleotides, the CDR3 is TGTGCCAGCAGTATCGAAATGTCGGGAAGGTCGGATACGCAGTATTTT. Its protein is CASSIEMSGRSDTQYF.

The J gene is TRBJ1-1, the V gene TRBV11-3, with a weak D call TRBD1 (5 bases). The CDR3 sequence is 15 residues long. Germline V gives CDR1 SGHNT, CDR2 YENEEA. V was clipped by 5 bases and J by 6 bases, with 19 bases between them. For the CDR3, the DNA is TGTGCCAGCAGCATAATGGGACTGATGGGTTCTGAAGCTTTCTTT. This gives the protein CASSIMGLMGSEAFF.

The chain uses TRBV14 and TRBJ1-2; 9 bases align to TRBD1. This CDR3 is built from 14 residues. In germline, CDR1 is SGHDN, CDR2 FVKESK. Trimming at V came to 4 bases and at J to 7 bases, leaving 7 bases not matched to a gene. As DNA, the CDR3 is TGTGCCAGCAGCCTTGCGACAGGGGGTCTTGGCTACACCTTC. It encodes CASSLATGGLGYTF.

The chain couples TRBV7-6 to TRBJ2-1; 7 bases match TRBD2. J lost 4 bases, V lost 0 bases, and 12 bases had no gene match. The CDR3 loop spans 18 amino acids. Per the germline V gene, CDR1 is SGHVS and CDR2 is FNYEAQ. Here the CDR3 DNA reads TGTGCCAGCAGCTTAGCGGGTGTGAGGGAGGGATTATACAATGAGCAGTTCTTC. Protein: CASSLAGVREGLYNEQFF.

The chain has TRBV7-9 and TRBJ1-1, with 7 bases lining up with TRBD1. The CDR3 runs 16 residues. V lost 2 bases to trimming and J lost 4 bases; unmatched junction nucleotides: 10. The germline gives CDR1 SEHNR, CDR2 FQNEAQ (reference sequence). The CDR3 DNA is TGTGCCAGCAGCTTACATAGGGGCAGGGGGACCACTGAAGCTTTCTTT. This sequence encodes CASSLHRGRGTTEAFF.

The J gene is TRBJ1-1, the V gene TRBV6-5; D possibly corresponds to TRBD1 (5 bases). Per germline, CDR1 MNHEY and CDR2 SVGAGI. CDR3 length equals 13 residues. Trimming shortened V by 6 bases and J by 0 bases, and 8 bases separated the two germline ends. The CDR3 nucleotides are TGTGCCAGCAGCACGGACATGAACACTGAAGCTTTCTTT. Translating it yields CASSTDMNTEAFF.

In DNA form, the CDR3 reads TGTGCCAGCAGCCAATCGGGACAGGGAAGAGGCTACACCTTC. Amino acids: CASSQSGQGRGYTF. The chain couples TRBV3-1 (or the pseudogene TRBV3-2) to TRBJ1-2; TRBD1 aligns across 9 bases. Losses at the gene ends were 2 bases for V and 8 bases for J; bases not matched to a gene: 6. CDR1 is LGHDT and CDR2 is YNNKEL in the germline V gene (reference sequence). The CDR3 loop spans 14 amino acids.

The CDR3 DNA reads as TGCAGCGTCCAAGGACAGGGAAAAACCCAGCATTTT. Translated, it gives CSVQGQGKTQHF. The chain uses TRBV29-1 and TRBJ1-5, with 8 positions matching TRBD1. CDR3 length: 12 amino acids. CDR1 SQVTM and CDR2 ANQGSEA come from the germline V gene. The ends lost 6 bases at V and 11 bases at J; junction bases unmatched: 9.

This chain joins TRBV5-1 and TRBJ2-2; 8 nucleotides line up with TRBD1. This CDR3 spans 16 amino acids. CDR1 and CDR2 from the germline V gene are SGHRS and YFSETQ. Trimming at V came to 3 bases and at J to 5 bases, leaving 9 bases not matched to a gene. The CDR3 coding sequence is TGCGCCAGCAGCTCAGCTCAGGGGGCATTGACCGGGGAGCTGTTTTTT. Residues: CASSSAQGALTGELFF.

The chain carries TRBV18 and TRBJ2-3; 7 nucleotides agree with TRBD2. Germline CDR1 KGHSH, CDR2 LQKENI. The CDR3 has 15 amino acids. The V segment lost 2 bases and the J segment 8 bases; nucleotides outside the gene matches: 10. The CDR3 reads CASSPYAGELITQYF. The CDR3 DNA follows: TGTGCCAGCTCACCATACGCGGGGGAGCTGATTACGCAGTATTTT.

The rearrangement uses TRBV5-1 and TRBJ1-1; 9 bases match TRBD1. Germline loops: CDR1 SGHRS, CDR2 YFSETQ. There are 14 residues in the CDR3. The J segment lost 7 bases and the V segment lost 0 bases, leaving 4 bases of the junction unmatched. In DNA, the CDR3 is TGCGCCAGCAGCTTGGGAAACAGGGGGCTTGAAGCTTTCTTT. Its protein product is CASSLGNRGLEAFF.

This chain links TRBV5-4 with TRBJ2-1, with 9 bases identical to TRBD2. The V segment lost 0 bases and the J segment 1 base; nucleotides outside the gene matches: 5. CDR3 length: 17 amino acids. Germline V lookup: CDR1 SGHNT, CDR2 YYREEE (reference sequence). The CDR3 nucleotides are TGTGCCAGCAGCTTGGCTAGCGGGGCCGGATCCTACAATGAGCAGTTCTTC. Translation: CASSLASGAGSYNEQFF.

The chain links TRBV30 to TRBJ1-6; D is unresolved. The CDR3 covers 15 residues. Germline V gene lookup returns CDR1 GTSNPN and CDR2 SVGIG (reference sequence). V was trimmed by 4 bases and J by 0 bases, leaving 10 bases between them. The CDR3 loop is CAWNFGSSYNSPLHF. The CDR3 DNA sequence: TGTGCCTGGAACTTCGGGAGCTCCTATAATTCACCCCTCCACTTT.

The genes are TRBV9 and TRBJ1-2; D not certain. Per germline, CDR1 SGDLS and CDR2 YYNGEE. V shed 4 bases and J shed 2 bases, with 12 bases lying between them. The CDR3 consists of 14 residues. In nucleotides, the CDR3 is TGTGCCAGCAGCCCTAGAGGCACCAACTATGGCTACACCTTC. This encodes CASSPRGTNYGYTF.

This chain connects TRBV7-2 to TRBJ1-5; perhaps TRBD1 as D (5 bases). Per germline, CDR1 SGHTA and CDR2 FQGNSA. The germline V and J ends were trimmed by 5 bases and 7 bases, with 15 bases remaining between them. The CDR3 length is 14 residues. The CDR3 DNA is TGTGCCAGCAGCCAGGGTCAAACCGGGCAGCCCCAGCATTTT. Translation gives CASSQGQTGQPQHF. Full variable domain (missing parts from reference TRBV7-2 and TRBJ1-5): GAGVSQSPSNKVTEKGKDVELRCDPISGHTALYWYRQSLGQGLEFLIYFQGNSAPDKSGLPSDRFSAERTGGSVSTLTIQRTQQEDSAVYLCASSQGQTGQPQHFGDGTRLSIL.

V and J are TRBV15 and TRBJ2-5; possibly TRBD2 for D (5 bases). V was clipped by 3 bases and J by 4 bases, with 9 bases between them. CDR3 length: 13 amino acids. CDR1 is LNHNV, CDR2 YYDKDF, per germline (reference sequence). CDR3 region: CATSRRARETQYF. CDR3 bases: TGTGCCACCAGCAGGAGGGCGAGAGAGACCCAGTACTTC. Combining the CDR3 with reference TRBV15 and TRBJ2-5 gives the whole variable domain DAMVIQNPRYQVTQFGKPVTLSCSQTLNHNVMYWYQQKSSQAPKLLFHYYDKDFNNEADTPDNFQSRRPNTSFCFLDIRSPGLGDTAMYLCATSRRARETQYFGPGTRLLVL.